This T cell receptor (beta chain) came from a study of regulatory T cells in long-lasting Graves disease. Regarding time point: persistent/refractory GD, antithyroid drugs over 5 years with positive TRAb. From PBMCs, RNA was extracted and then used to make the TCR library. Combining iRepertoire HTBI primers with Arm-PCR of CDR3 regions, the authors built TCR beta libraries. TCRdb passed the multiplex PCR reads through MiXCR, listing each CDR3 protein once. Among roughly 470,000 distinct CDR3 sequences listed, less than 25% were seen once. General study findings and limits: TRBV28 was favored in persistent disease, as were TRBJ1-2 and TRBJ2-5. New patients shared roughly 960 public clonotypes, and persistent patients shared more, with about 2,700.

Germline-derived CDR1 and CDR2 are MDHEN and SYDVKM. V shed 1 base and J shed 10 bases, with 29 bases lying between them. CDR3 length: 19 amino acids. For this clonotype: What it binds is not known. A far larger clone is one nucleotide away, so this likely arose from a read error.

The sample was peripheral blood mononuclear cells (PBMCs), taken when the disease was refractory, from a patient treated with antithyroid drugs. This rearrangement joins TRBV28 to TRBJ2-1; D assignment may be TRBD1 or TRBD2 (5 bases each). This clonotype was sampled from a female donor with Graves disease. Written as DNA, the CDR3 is TGTGCCAGCAGTTTATTGGGGGTGGTTAGGTCGAAGGGGACGCGGGAGCAGTTCTTC. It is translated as CASSLLGVVRSKGTREQFF.